The rows below give T cell receptor beta chains drawn from one sample of a study of blood T cells in healthy people across ages. TCRdb used MiXCR to reprocess the 5' RACE reads, holding one entry per CDR3 protein. The sample lists 1.5 million to 1.9 million distinct CDR3 sequences, approximately 43% seen once, with more than 4% in the top ten. The sample comprised blood. The receptors shown here come from a woman aged 18 to 35 in good health. Each CDR3 is given with its conserved first and last residue. D genes are given only for firm matches. Clone size appears in some rows only: once, few, many, or a class for an expanded clone.

CDR3	DNA	size	V	D	J
CASSLDRPQNYEQYF	TGCGCCAGCAGCTTGGATCGGCCCCAGAACTACGAGCAGTACTTC	-	TRBV5-1	-	TRBJ2-7
CASSQVQGPSDEQYF	TGCGCCAGCAGCCAAGTCCAGGGGCCATCGGATGAGCAGTACTTC	-	TRBV4-1	-	TRBJ2-5
CASSLEFGEHEQYF	TGTGCCAGCAGCTTAGAATTTGGGGAGCATGAGCAGTACTTC	-	TRBV7-9	-	TRBJ2-7
CATGTGAYYGYTF	TGTGCCACCGGGACAGGGGCCTACTATGGCTACACCTTC	-	TRBV10-3	TRBD1	TRBJ1-2
CASSQGTANEKLFF	TGTGCCAGCAGTCAAGGGACGGCCAATGAAAAACTGTTTTTT	few	TRBV3-1	-	TRBJ1-4
CASSWRVMGASSYNSPLHF	TGTGCCAGCAGTTGGAGGGTGATGGGGGCCAGCTCCTATAATTCACCCCTCCACTTT	-	TRBV12-3/TRBV12-4	-	TRBJ1-6
CSAGLAGVRTDTQYF	TGCAGTGCTGGGCTAGCGGGGGTTAGGACAGATACGCAGTATTTT	once	TRBV20-1	TRBD2	TRBJ2-3
CSARRVAGDQETQYF	TGCAGTGCTAGAAGGGTAGCGGGGGACCAAGAGACCCAGTACTTC	few	TRBV20-1	TRBD2	TRBJ2-5
CSARDPSSGSGDTQYF	TGCAGTGCTAGAGATCCCTCGAGCGGGAGTGGAGATACGCAGTATTTT	-	TRBV20-1	TRBD2	TRBJ2-3
CASSLIGGSEAYEQYF	TGTGCCAGCAGCTTAATTGGAGGTAGCGAAGCCTACGAGCAGTACTTC	-	TRBV11-2	-	TRBJ2-7
CASSFGGGGSYNEQFF	TGTGCCAGCAGTTTTGGGGGGGGGGGCTCCTACAATGAGCAGTTCTTC	-	TRBV27	TRBD2	TRBJ2-1
CSVELTGTGDSYEQYF	TGCAGCGTTGAATTAACCGGGACAGGAGACTCCTACGAGCAGTACTTC	-	TRBV29-1	TRBD1	TRBJ2-7
CSVRGQRTNYGYTF	TGCAGCGTCCGGGGACAGCGGACTAACTATGGCTACACCTTC	-	TRBV29-1	TRBD1	TRBJ1-2
CASSSAIGTEAFF	TGTGCCAGCAGTTCAGCTATAGGGACTGAAGCTTTCTTT	once	TRBV27	-	TRBJ1-1
CSVDEGTGTEAFF	TGCAGCGTCGACGAGGGGACAGGCACTGAAGCTTTCTTT	-	TRBV29-1	TRBD1	TRBJ1-1
CASSAQQGLQEKLFF	TGTGCCAGCAGCGCCCAACAGGGGCTTCAGGAAAAACTGTTTTTT	-	TRBV9	TRBD1	TRBJ1-4
CASNPGQTEKLFF	TGTGCCAGCAATCCGGGACAGACTGAAAAACTGTTTTTT	few	TRBV6-2/TRBV6-3	TRBD1	TRBJ1-4
CASSFSPSSYEQYF	TGCGCCAGCAGCTTCTCCCCGAGCTCCTACGAGCAGTACTTC	-	TRBV12-3/TRBV12-4	-	TRBJ2-7
CASSPDKDTQYF	TGCGCCAGCAGCCCTGACAAAGATACGCAGTATTTT	-	TRBV5-1	-	TRBJ2-3
CSAPGRAQSTDTQYF	TGCAGTGCTCCCGGACGGGCTCAAAGCACAGATACGCAGTATTTT	-	TRBV20-1	-	TRBJ2-3
CASSAGGTSSYEQYF	TGTGCCAGCAGCGCAGGGGGGACTAGCTCCTACGAGCAGTACTTC	-	TRBV9	-	TRBJ2-7
CSARKSSGTTYEQYF	TGCAGTGCTAGAAAGTCTAGCGGGACGACCTACGAGCAGTACTTC	few	TRBV20-1	TRBD2	TRBJ2-7
CASSLGWTDEVEQFF	TGCGCCAGCAGCTTGGGCTGGACCGACGAGGTTGAGCAGTTCTTC	-	TRBV5-1	-	TRBJ2-1
CAWGQGILSNQPQHF	TGTGCCTGGGGTCAGGGGATTCTTAGCAATCAGCCCCAGCATTTT	-	TRBV30	-	TRBJ1-5
CASSSADNPYEQYF	TGTGCCAGCAGCTCCGCTGATAATCCCTACGAGCAGTACTTC	few	TRBV7-2	-	TRBJ2-7
CASSSGGASSYNEQFF	TGCGCCAGCAGCTCAGGGGGGGCCTCCTCCTACAATGAGCAGTTCTTC	-	TRBV5-1	-	TRBJ2-1
CASSRSAGKETQYF	TGTGCCAGCAGCCGGTCTGCGGGGAAGGAGACCCAGTACTTC	-	TRBV3-1	-	TRBJ2-5
CASKSSGAGGTGELFF	TGTGCCAGCAAAAGCTCCGGCGCGGGAGGCACCGGGGAGCTGTTTTTT	-	TRBV7-9	TRBD2	TRBJ2-2
CASRGTVGYEQFF	TGTGCCAGCAGGGGGACAGTGGGCTACGAGCAGTTCTTC	-	TRBV11-2	TRBD1	TRBJ2-1
CSARDARLQETQYF	TGCAGTGCTAGAGATGCGCGGCTCCAAGAGACCCAGTACTTC	many	TRBV20-1	-	TRBJ2-5
CASSDGTRSNEQFF	TGTGCCAGCAGTGACGGGACTAGAAGCAATGAGCAGTTCTTC	-	TRBV25-1	TRBD2	TRBJ2-1
CASSVGLEAEQYF	TGTGCCAGCAGCGTAGGTTTAGAAGCCGAGCAGTACTTC	once	TRBV9	-	TRBJ2-7
CSVERDRGTTEAFF	TGCAGCGTTGAAAGGGACAGGGGGACCACTGAAGCTTTCTTT	few	TRBV29-1	TRBD1	TRBJ1-1
CASSTGQGAPGELFF	TGTGCCAGCAGCACGGGACAGGGGGCGCCCGGGGAGCTGTTTTTT	-	TRBV7-6	TRBD1	TRBJ2-2
CACTRGREGTDTQYF	TGTGCCTGCACCCGGGGGAGGGAGGGCACAGATACGCAGTATTTT	-	TRBV3-1	TRBD2	TRBJ2-3
CASTRQGGLENSPLHF	TGTGCCAGCACAAGACAGGGGGGTCTTGAGAATTCACCCCTCCACTTT	few	TRBV27	TRBD1	TRBJ1-6
CASSQVGGSGETQYF	TGCGCCAGCAGCCAAGTTGGAGGGAGCGGTGAGACCCAGTACTTC	few	TRBV4-3	-	TRBJ2-5
CASKAGSRYEQYF	TGTGCCAGCAAAGCGGGGTCCAGGTACGAGCAGTACTTC	few	TRBV27	TRBD2	TRBJ2-7
CASSHEKDYRRYSNQPQHF	TGTGCCAGCAGTCACGAGAAGGACTACCGTCGATATAGCAATCAGCCCCAGCATTTT	few	TRBV6-2/TRBV6-3	-	TRBJ1-5
CASSLSQGHEQYF	TGTGCCAGCAGTTTATCCCAGGGCCACGAGCAGTACTTC	-	TRBV27	-	TRBJ2-7
CASSFVVTEQFF	TGTGCCAGCAGTTTCGTGGTGACGGAGCAGTTCTTC	-	TRBV28	-	TRBJ2-1
CSARGRASYGQYF	TGCAGTGCTAGAGGCCGGGCCTCCTACGGGCAGTACTTC	-	TRBV20-1	-	TRBJ2-4